This T cell receptor (beta chain) originates from a study of CXCR3-negative and CXCR3-positive naive CD8 T cells. General study results and limits: CXCR3-positive naive cells carried more hydrophobic TRB CDR3s than CXCR3-negative ones. The study found that naive CXCR3-negative and CXCR3-positive cells shared TRBV-TRBJ usage, while memory cells differed. Both of the naive subsets showed about the same high diversity, but memory CD8+ cells had much less.

cDNA libraries for TRB were generated by 5' RACE incorporating UMI labels. TCRdb reanalyzed the 5' RACE reads, giving one entry per CDR3 protein sequence and no DNA. This sample's table reports about 150,000 distinct CDR3 sequences. Using triplicate sorts, 300,000 or so cells were collected each time from every CD8+ T cell subset. CD45RO-CCR7+CD27+CD95- defined naive CD8+ T cells. Points on this clonotype: Its antigen is as yet unknown.

Material: naive CXCR3+ CD8+ T cells from blood. As to subset: CD45RO-CCR7+CD27+CD95- naive CD8+ T cells expressing CXCR3 (TNR3+). The receptor was isolated from a human donor in good health. Some clones in this sample may be carry-over from other donors' samples.

CDR3: CASSLIGEGNQPQHF. The rearrangement joins TRBV27 to TRBJ1-5. Germline V lookup: CDR1 MNHEY, CDR2 SMNVEV (reference sequence). This CDR3 comprises 15 residues.